The 15 T cell receptor beta chains below all came from one sample that was sequenced in a study of regulatory T cells in long-lasting Graves disease. Indicated time point: newly diagnosed GD, antithyroid drugs for less than 3 months. The TCR library was prepared using RNA isolated from PBMCs. With iRepertoire HTBI primers and Arm-PCR of CDR3 regions, TCR beta libraries were built. MiXCR, run by TCRdb on the multiplex PCR reads, gives a single entry per CDR3 protein. The sample includes more than 400,000 distinct CDR3 sequences, about a sixth seen only once; the top ten take about 10%. These same data were also listed under a study on T cells in Graves' hyperthyroidism and ophthalmopathy.

Sample: peripheral blood mononuclear cells (PBMCs), taken at new diagnosis, from a patient treated with antithyroid drugs. These receptors were obtained from a woman in her 30s with Graves disease.

About this clonotype itself: This probably arose from a read error, given a far larger clone one base away. V and J are TRBV7-2 and TRBJ2-7; 11 bases are a match to TRBD2. Germline-derived CDR1 and CDR2 are SGHTA and FQGNSA. The CDR3 has 15 residues. DNA of the CDR3: TGTGCCAGCAGTCCTACTAGCGGGAGCGCCGACGAGCAGCACTTC. As protein: CASSPTSGSADEQHF.

This clonotype has just a few counts. This chain links TRBV10-3 with TRBJ1-5; no clear D gene. Germline CDR1 ENHRY, CDR2 SYGVKD. The V gene lost 10 bases and the J gene lost 6 bases, with 16 bases spanning the gap. The CDR3 loop spans 13 amino acids. The CDR3 DNA follows: TGTGCCAACGGAGTGAGTCCAGGTCAGCCCCAGCATTTT. This codes for CANGVSPGQPQHF.

This clonotype was seen ten or more times. The rearrangement links TRBV6-5 to TRBJ1-3, with a weak D call TRBD1 (5 bases). The V and J ends lost 2 bases and 0 bases respectively, with 14 bases between them. The length of the CDR3 is 17 residues. Germline-derived CDR1 and CDR2 are MNHEY and SVGAGI. DNA for the CDR3: TGTGCCAGCAGTTACGCGGGACCGTCTGACTCTGGAAACACCATATATTTT. Its protein product is CASSYAGPSDSGNTIYF.

This clonotype was picked up many times. The chain combines TRBV6-1 with TRBJ1-4; 7 nucleotides line up with TRBD1. There are 15 residues in the CDR3. CDR1 MNHNS and CDR2 SASEGT come from the germline V gene. J gave up 4 bases and V 5 bases, and 7 bases lay outside the gene matches. CDR3: CASSPGQVLNEKLFF. The CDR3 coding sequence is TGTGCCAGCAGTCCCGGACAGGTGCTTAATGAAAAACTGTTTTTT.

A note on this clonotype: A read error is possible here, since a much larger clone lies one base away. This sequence joins TRBV2 and TRBJ1-3; 9 bases are shared with TRBD1. The length of the CDR3 is 14 residues. V trimming: 6 bases; J trimming: 4 bases; junction bases outside the gene matches: 4. The germline CDR1 and CDR2 sequences are SNHLY and FYNNEI. Written as DNA, the CDR3 is TGTGCCAGCAGCTGGACAGGGGACGGAAACACCATATATTTT. It specifies CASSWTGDGNTIYF.

In its sample, this clonotype was seen many times. The chain links TRBV20-1 to TRBJ2-1; possibly TRBD1 for D (6 bases). The germline V gene encodes CDR1 DFQATT and CDR2 SNEGSKA (reference sequence). CDR3 length equals 15 residues. V lost 0 bases and J lost 8, with 17 bases in between. The CDR3 nucleotides are TGCAGTGCTAGAGATGGGGACACCATGGGAGATGAGCAGTTCTTC. Protein product: CSARDGDTMGDEQFF.

The J gene is TRBJ2-3, the V gene TRBV13, with D perhaps TRBD1 or TRBD2 (6 bases each). V shed 10 bases and J shed 0 bases, with 23 bases lying between them. The CDR3 covers 17 residues. Per germline, CDR1 PRHDT and CDR2 FYEKMQ (reference sequence). The CDR3 coding sequence is TGTGCCATCAGTGAGGCCCCTGGAGGGGGGAGCACAGATACGCAGTATTTT. Its protein is CAISEAPGGGSTDTQYF.

This clonotype showed up many times. The V gene is TRBV18, the J gene TRBJ1-4; TRBD1 agrees at 8 bases. The germline V gene encodes CDR1 KGHSH and CDR2 LQKENI. CDR3 length: 17 residues. V trimming: 0 bases; J trimming: 10 bases; junction bases outside the gene matches: 13. CDR3 sequence (DNA): TGTGCCAGCTCACCACCGCGAACAGGGGGAGTTCTTGGAAAACTGTTTTTT. Translating gives CASSPPRTGGVLGKLFF.

This clonotype was observed many times. Written as DNA, the CDR3 is TGTGCCAGCAGTTCCCGACTAGCGGGAGAGCAGTTCTTC. The encoded protein is CASSSRLAGEQFF. This sequence joins TRBV12-3 or TRBV12-4 and TRBJ2-1; TRBD2 aligns across 11 bases. The CDR3 sequence is 13 residues long. The V segment lost 4 bases and the J segment 10 bases; nucleotides outside the gene matches: 3.

This clonotype was observed at least ten times. V is TRBV7-2 and J is TRBJ2-1; 13 bases map to TRBD2. In germline, CDR1 is SGHTA, CDR2 FQGNSA. The CDR3 extends over 16 amino acids. V lost 5 bases and J lost 3; bases outside the gene matches: 4. CDR3 loop: CASSLGTSGNYNEQFF. The CDR3, as DNA: TGTGCCAGCAGCCTAGGGACTAGCGGGAACTACAATGAGCAGTTCTTC.

This clonotype was seen only a few times. This chain links TRBV24-1 with TRBJ2-7, with TRBD1 as a possible D gene (5 bases). CDR3 length: 15 residues. Trimming stripped 4 bases from V and 1 base from J, with 13 bases between. Germline CDR1 and CDR2: KGHDR and SFDVKD. For the CDR3, the DNA is TGTGCCACCAGTGACCCCCGAGACAGTTCCTACGAGCAGTACTTC. Translation gives CATSDPRDSSYEQYF.

This clonotype was observed a few times. This chain joins TRBV24-1 and TRBJ2-3; D might be TRBD1 or TRBD2, each matching 6 bases. V was cut by 5 bases and J by 7 bases, with 18 bases left in between. The germline V gene encodes CDR1 KGHDR and CDR2 SFDVKD. This CDR3 region has 15 residues. CDR3: CATSVRSRGGNTQYF. DNA for the CDR3: TGTGCCACCAGTGTGAGGTCCAGGGGAGGAAATACGCAGTATTTT.

This clonotype has a count of ten or more. The V and J genes are TRBV7-2 and TRBJ2-3, with TRBD2 identical over 8 bases. CDR3 length: 14 amino acids. The junction had 8 bases not matched to a gene; V was cut back by 8 bases and J by 4 bases. Germline V gene data show CDR1 as SGHTA and CDR2 as FQGNSA. The CDR3 loop reads CASVSSGSPDTQYF. The CDR3 DNA is TGTGCCAGCGTATCAAGCGGGAGCCCAGATACGCAGTATTTT. Together with reference TRBV7-2 and TRBJ2-3, the CDR3 gives the full variable domain: GAGVSQSPSNKVTEKGKDVELRCDPISGHTALYWYRQSLGQGLEFLIYFQGNSAPDKSGLPSDRFSAERTGGSVSTLTIQRTQQEDSAVYLCASVSSGSPDTQYFGPGTRLTVL.

Ten or more counts support this clonotype. This chain links TRBV7-9 with TRBJ2-7; D call uncertain. Deletions cut 2 bases from V and 5 bases from J, with 4 bases between. The CDR3 sequence is 11 residues long. CDR1 and CDR2 (germline): SEHNR, FQNEAQ (reference sequence). For the CDR3, the DNA is TGTGCCAGCAGCTTAAGCCACGAGCAGTACTTC. Translation: CASSLSHEQYF.

This clonotype was counted at least ten times. The chain links TRBV12-3 or TRBV12-4 to TRBJ2-1; D tentatively reads TRBD1 or TRBD2 (5 bases each). The CDR3 extends over 15 amino acids. Trimming pared 6 bases from V and 0 bases from J, leaving 12 bases between. CDR3 loop: CASRGDGDSYNEQFF. The CDR3 DNA follows: TGTGCCAGCAGGGGGGACGGGGACTCCTACAATGAGCAGTTCTTC.